This TCR beta chain derives from a study of vaccination effects on CD4 cells after COVID-19. The ViraFEST assay expanded antigen-specific CD4+ T cells with viral peptide pools before sequencing. Once cultured for around 11 days, the cells underwent separation to obtain CD4+ T cells. Vaccine administered to participants consisted of two doses of either BNT162b2 or mRNA-1273. Cultures had half their medium replaced with IL-2 medium on days 3 and 7. On this clone itself: Antigen unknown.

TCRdb keeps only in-frame clones here, not all; method: immunoSEQ multiplex PCR. This sample has 80,000 to 95,000 clones, with 60% to 85% found just once. Study-wide findings and caveats: From healthy vaccinees, only 1 of 255 vaccine-induced clones also reacted to common cold coronaviruses.

The sequences come from CD4+ T cells from PBMCs cultured with HCoV-OC43 spike peptides, collected after COVID-19 vaccination. Subset meaning: HCoV-OC43 spike overlapping peptide pool stimulation. The TCR originated in a human donor who received a COVID-19 vaccine.

CDR3 loop: CASSELREGEQYV. For the CDR3, the DNA is TGTGCCAGCAGTGAATTGCGGGAAGGGGAGCAGTACGTC. V gene TRBV2 combines with J gene TRBJ2-7; D might be TRBD2 (6 bases). CDR3 length equals 13 residues. Germline CDR1 SNHLY, CDR2 FYNNEI. Trimming left V 2 bases short and J 7 bases short, with 12 bases between.